This T cell receptor (beta chain) stems from a study of OX40 agonist ivuxolimab in advanced cancers. TCRdb's table, derived via immunoSEQ multiplex PCR, lists solely in-frame clones and lacks some. The repertoire holds around 64,000 clones, with roughly 82% as singletons. Per the germline V gene, CDR1 is SGHTA and CDR2 is FQGNSA. The CDR3 loop spans 16 amino acids. The V end lost 1 base, the J end lost 6 bases, and 18 bases lay between the germline ends. This sequence joins TRBV7-2 and TRBJ1-2; D possibly corresponds to TRBD1 (5 bases). The source is an adult with an advanced solid tumor such as melanoma, head and neck, liver or kidney cancer. The input for sequencing was CD4+ or CD8+ T cells sorted from blood, taken in a trial of the OX40 agonist ivuxolimab. DNA of the CDR3: TGTGCCAGCAGCTTAGGATCTCGTGTCAGGGTAAATGGCTACACCTTC. Amino acids: CASSLGSRVRVNGYTF.